Following are 24 T cell receptor beta chains from one sample sequenced in a study of spatial heterogeneity in lung cancer (dated by TCRdb to about 2019). Summary of the overall study and its limitations: The tumor nonsynonymous mutation count correlated with the number of expanded intratumoral alpha and beta TCRs.

The sample's time point, from its label and the paper: sample taken at primary tumor resection. Libraries were constructed by 5' RACE. The run used a NextSeq 500. The public reads were reanalyzed by TCRdb: fastp trimming at Q25, MiXCR alignment, in-frame beta chains only. Each CDR3 protein gets just one entry, which takes the most common genes and DNA from the rows behind it. For this sample there are about 800 distinct CDR3 sequences; approximately 15% appear just once. Of the sample, about 17% falls within the top ten clones. Their recognized antigens are unknown. The specimen comprised lung tumor tissue, sampled at surgery. These receptors were taken from a male donor with early-stage non-small cell lung cancer.

This clonotype is classed as medium-sized. This chain connects TRBV5-6 to TRBJ2-3, with 8 bases identical to TRBD1. V was clipped by 3 bases and J by 4 bases; unmatched bases: 1. Germline loops: CDR1 SGHDT, CDR2 YYEEEE. There are 13 residues in the CDR3. The CDR3 region is CASSSTGADTQYF. In DNA form, the CDR3 reads TGTGCCAGCAGCTCGACAGGGGCAGATACGCAGTATTTT.

This chain links TRBV28 with TRBJ2-1, with 12 bases aligning to TRBD2. Germline CDR1 MDHEN, CDR2 SYDVKM. The CDR3 length is 17 residues. The V and J ends lost 5 bases and 0 bases, in that order; junction bases with no gene match: 5. The CDR3: CASSLSTSGSSYNEQFF. For the CDR3, the DNA is TGTGCCAGCAGTCTCTCGACTAGCGGGAGCTCCTACAATGAGCAGTTCTTC. The full variable domain, with the rest looked up from reference TRBV28 and TRBJ2-1, is DVKVTQSSRYLVKRTGEKVFLECVQDMDHENMFWYRQDPGLGLRLIYFSYDVKMKEKGDIPEGYSVSREKKERFSLILESASTNQTSMYLCASSLSTSGSSYNEQFFGPGTRLTVL.

This clonotype counts as large. Written as DNA, the CDR3 is TGTGCCAGCAGTGCCGAGCCCCCGGACAGGGAGAGAAGCAATCAGCCCCAGCATTTT. Residues: CASSAEPPDRERSNQPQHF. This chain uses TRBV27 with TRBJ1-5; TRBD1 matches at 8 bases. The germline V gene encodes CDR1 MNHEY and CDR2 SMNVEV (reference sequence). The V segment lost 5 bases and the J segment 1 base; nucleotides outside the gene matches: 16. The CDR3 is 19 amino acids.

This clonotype is labeled as medium-sized. The V and J genes are TRBV12-3 or TRBV12-4 and TRBJ2-3; 8 bases line up with TRBD2. The ends lost 1 base at V and 3 bases at J; junction bases unmatched: 3. There are 15 residues in the CDR3. DNA for the CDR3: TGTGCCAGCAGTTTAGGAGCGGGAGTGACAGATACGCAGTATTTT. Translation: CASSLGAGVTDTQYF.

This clonotype is deemed large (0.1 to 1%). CDR3 DNA: TGTGCCAGCAAGGCCGGGAACACCGGGGAGCTGTTTTTT. Translation: CASKAGNTGELFF. The V call is TRBV12-3 or TRBV12-4, the J call TRBJ2-2, with no clear D. V was trimmed by 7 bases and J by 1 base, leaving 7 bases between them. This CDR3 comprises 13 residues.

This chain joins TRBV7-9 and TRBJ2-5; the match to TRBD1 covers 7 bases. CDR3 length: 13 amino acids. Germline V gives CDR1 SEHNR, CDR2 FQNEAQ (reference sequence). The trim removed 5 bases at V and 4 bases at J, leaving 4 bases unmatched. CDR3 residues: CASSPGTVETQYF. CDR3 DNA sequence: TGTGCCAGCAGCCCTGGGACAGTAGAGACCCAGTACTTC.

The rearrangement joins TRBV11-2 to TRBJ2-7; D possibly corresponds to TRBD1 (5 bases). The germline V gene has CDR1 SGHAT and CDR2 FQNNGV. The CDR3 has 17 residues. V was shortened by 3 bases and J by 2 bases, with 20 bases between the two germline ends. CDR3 bases: TGTGCCAGCAGCTTTGCACCCGACACCTGGGGCACCTACGAGCAGTACTTC. Protein product: CASSFAPDTWGTYEQYF.

The rearrangement links TRBV20-1 to TRBJ2-7; D tentatively reads TRBD1 or TRBD2 (5 bases each). The V end lost 5 bases, the J end lost 9 bases, and 20 bases lay between the germline ends. The CDR3 totals 13 residues. Germline CDR1 and CDR2: DFQATT and SNEGSKA (reference sequence). The CDR3 reads CSAWGRRALGQYF. In nucleotides, the CDR3 is TGCAGTGCTTGGGGACGTAGGGCCCTTGGGCAGTACTTC.

The V call is TRBV12-3 or TRBV12-4, the J call TRBJ2-1; 11 bases match TRBD1. The CDR3 is made up of 16 amino acids. V trimming: 6 bases; J trimming: 9 bases; junction bases outside the gene matches: 13. CDR3 in amino acids: CASRRRTGGYGSEQFF. CDR3 DNA: TGTGCCAGCAGGCGACGGACAGGGGGCTATGGTAGTGAGCAGTTCTTC.

This clonotype was seen a few times. The genes are TRBV5-1 and TRBJ2-3, with D tentatively TRBD1 (6 bases). The CDR3 runs to 13 residues. Trimming pared 5 bases from V and 6 bases from J, leaving 13 bases between. Germline V CDR1 and CDR2: SGHRS, YFSETQ. The CDR3 DNA reads TGCGCCAGCAGGTCCAGGGGTTCGGATACGCAGTATTTT. Amino acids: CASRSRGSDTQYF.

Sample share makes this clonotype medium-sized. The chain is built from TRBV3-1 and TRBJ2-1; D gene unclear. Germline V gene sequence: CDR1 LGHDT, CDR2 YNNKEL (reference sequence). The CDR3 covers 15 residues. V lost 2 bases, J lost 0 bases, and 8 bases lay in between. This chain's CDR3 is CASSQQRSSYNEQFF. The CDR3 nucleotides read TGTGCCAGCAGCCAACAGAGGAGCTCCTACAATGAGCAGTTCTTC.

Within the sample, this clonotype is medium-sized (0.01 to 0.1%). The gene calls are TRBV7-2 and TRBJ2-3, with D possibly called TRBD1 or TRBD2 (5 bases each). The CDR3 totals 15 residues. The V gene's germline CDR1 is SGHTA and CDR2 FQGNSA. V gave up 1 base and J gave up 5 bases, with 13 bases separating them. The chain's CDR3 is CASSLDLGDQDTQYF. The CDR3 DNA follows: TGTGCCAGCAGCTTAGATTTGGGGGACCAAGATACGCAGTATTTT.

This clonotype is judged medium-sized. CDR3 DNA sequence: TGTGCCAGCAGCGCACCTAGCGGATGGGATACGCAGTATTTT. It translates to CASSAPSGWDTQYF. This chain joins TRBV7-2 and TRBJ2-3; 7 bases agree with TRBD2. V gave up 5 bases and J gave up 6 bases; unmatched junction bases: 8. This CDR3 has 14 residues. Germline CDR1 and CDR2: SGHTA and FQGNSA.

CDR3 nucleotides: TGCGCCAGCAGCTTGGTTGACGGGAGAGGTGAGCAGTTCTTC. Amino acids: CASSLVDGRGEQFF. The gene calls are TRBV5-1 and TRBJ2-1; D possibly corresponds to TRBD2 (6 bases). The germline V and J ends were trimmed by 0 bases and 9 bases, with 13 bases remaining between them. This CDR3 is 14 amino acids long. CDR1 SGHRS and CDR2 YFSETQ come from the germline V gene.

This clonotype ranks as medium-sized. The chain uses TRBV29-1 and TRBJ2-1; 10 nucleotides line up with TRBD2. The CDR3 spans 13 residues. Germline CDR1 SQVTM, CDR2 ANQGSEA. V shed 6 bases, J shed 9 bases, and the junction held 8 bases outside the gene matches. CDR3 residues: CSVAGGPLTEQFF. The CDR3 bases are TGCAGCGTAGCGGGAGGGCCCCTAACTGAGCAGTTCTTC.

Sample share makes this clonotype large. J is TRBJ1-2 and V is TRBV7-2; 7 nucleotides agree with TRBD1. CDR3 length: 14 residues. J was trimmed by 6 bases and V by 5 bases; bases with no gene match: 9. Germline V CDR1 and CDR2: SGHTA, FQGNSA. CDR3 protein: CASSVRQGFDGYTF. Written as DNA, the CDR3 is TGTGCCAGCAGCGTTCGACAGGGTTTCGATGGCTACACCTTC.

The chain links TRBV12-5 to TRBJ1-1; D remains ambiguous. Trimming took off 6 bases at V and 4 bases at J, with 12 bases between the two ends. Germline V gene lookup returns CDR1 LGHNT and CDR2 FRNRAP. This CDR3 spans 13 amino acids. CDR3 amino acids: CASGKPGTTEAFF. The CDR3 bases are TGTGCTAGTGGCAAGCCAGGCACCACTGAAGCTTTCTTT.

In this sample, this clonotype turned up once. Compared with germline, one end of the junction differs, possibly owing to a read error. The chain links TRBV6-1 to TRBJ1-1; the D gene is possibly TRBD1 (6 bases). The CDR3 is 10 residues long. Germline V gene sequence: CDR1 MNHNS, CDR2 SASEGT. Here the CDR3 reads CANSDRLAFF. In DNA, the CDR3 is TGTGCCAACAGTGACAGGCTCGCTTTCTTT.

This clonotype turned up a few times. CDR3 bases: TGTGCCAGCAGTTTCGGGACAGAGCAGTACTTC. Its protein is CASSFGTEQYF. The chain is built from TRBV27 and TRBJ2-7; a possible D gene is TRBD1 (6 bases). The CDR3 covers 11 residues. Germline V lookup: CDR1 MNHEY, CDR2 SMNVEV (reference sequence). V shed 3 bases and J shed 7 bases, with 7 bases lying between them.

The chain uses TRBV7-6 and TRBJ2-7; TRBD1 agrees at 12 bases. Germline lookup yields CDR1 SGHVS and CDR2 FNYEAQ. The CDR3 length is 15 residues. V lost 5 bases to trimming and J lost 5 bases; unmatched junction nucleotides: 7. The CDR3, as DNA: TGTGCCAGCAGCCCTCCGGGACAGGGGGCGAACGAGCAGTACTTC. Translated, it gives CASSPPGQGANEQYF.

This clonotype is judged medium-sized. This chain links TRBV5-1 with TRBJ2-5; 8 nucleotides align to TRBD1. The CDR3 sequence is 14 residues long. CDR1 is SGHRS and CDR2 is YFSETQ in the germline V gene. V was pared by 5 bases and J by 4 bases, with 7 bases of the junction left unmatched. CDR3: CASSRGQGGETQYF. The CDR3 DNA reads TGCGCCAGCAGTCGAGGACAGGGAGGAGAGACCCAGTACTTC.

Sample share makes this clonotype medium-sized. The chain uses TRBV2 and TRBJ1-4; D call uncertain. This CDR3 comprises 15 residues. Germline V gives CDR1 SNHLY, CDR2 FYNNEI. V shed 6 bases and J shed 0 bases, with 11 bases lying between them. This chain's CDR3 is CASRTVGATNEKLFF. The CDR3 coding sequence is TGTGCCAGCAGGACTGTTGGAGCAACTAATGAAAAACTGTTTTTT.

This clonotype is termed hyperexpanded. The chain is built from TRBV7-2 and TRBJ1-3; no clear D. The V gene's germline CDR1 is SGHTA and CDR2 FQGNSA. There are 15 residues in the CDR3. V lost 2 bases and J 0 bases, leaving 8 bases between the germline ends. CDR3 nucleotide sequence: TGTGCCAGCAGCTTAAGTGCAGGCTCTGGAAACACCATATATTTT. Its protein product is CASSLSAGSGNTIYF.

The J gene is TRBJ2-7, the V gene TRBV28, with TRBD2 identical over 9 bases. Germline CDR1 reads MDHEN; CDR2 reads SYDVKM. Trimming took 3 bases from V and 0 from J; bases not matched to a gene: 6. This CDR3 is 16 amino acids long. The CDR3 DNA follows: TGTGCCAGCAGTTTCACCCTAGCGGGACTCTCCTACGAGCAGTACTTC. Protein: CASSFTLAGLSYEQYF.